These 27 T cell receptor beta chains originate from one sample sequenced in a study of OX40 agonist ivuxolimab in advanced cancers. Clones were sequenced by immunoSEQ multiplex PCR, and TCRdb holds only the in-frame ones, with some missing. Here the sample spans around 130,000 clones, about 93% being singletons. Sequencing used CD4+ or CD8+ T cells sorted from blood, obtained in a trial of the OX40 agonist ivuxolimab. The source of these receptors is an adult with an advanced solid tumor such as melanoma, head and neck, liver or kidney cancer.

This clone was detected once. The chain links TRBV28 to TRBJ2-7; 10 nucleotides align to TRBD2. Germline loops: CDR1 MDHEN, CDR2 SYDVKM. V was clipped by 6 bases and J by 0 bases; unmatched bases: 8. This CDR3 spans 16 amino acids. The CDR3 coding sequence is TGTGCCAGCAGACTCATGTCTAGCGGGAGCTCCTACGAGCAGTACTTC. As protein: CASRLMSSGSSYEQYF.

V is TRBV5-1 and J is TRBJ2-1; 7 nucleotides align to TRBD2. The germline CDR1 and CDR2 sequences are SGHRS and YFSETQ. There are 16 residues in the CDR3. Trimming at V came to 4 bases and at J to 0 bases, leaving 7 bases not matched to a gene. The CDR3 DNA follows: TGCGCCAGCAGCCCGGACGGGGGGAACTCCTACAATGAGCAGTTCTTC. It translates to CASSPDGGNSYNEQFF.

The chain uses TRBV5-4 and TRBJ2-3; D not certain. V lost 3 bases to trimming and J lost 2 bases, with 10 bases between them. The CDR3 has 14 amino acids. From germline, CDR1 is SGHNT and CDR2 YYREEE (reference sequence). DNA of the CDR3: TGTGCCAGCAGCTGGGGTCGGGTCACAGATACGCAGTATTTT. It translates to CASSWGRVTDTQYF.

The CDR3 bases are TGTGCCAGCTCACCACCGGAAAGAGGCACTGAAGCTTTCTTT. It yields the protein CASSPPERGTEAFF. The chain is built from TRBV18 and TRBJ1-1, with D unclear. CDR1 is KGHSH, CDR2 LQKENI, per germline. This CDR3 has 14 amino acids. V lost 0 bases and J lost 4, with 9 bases in between.

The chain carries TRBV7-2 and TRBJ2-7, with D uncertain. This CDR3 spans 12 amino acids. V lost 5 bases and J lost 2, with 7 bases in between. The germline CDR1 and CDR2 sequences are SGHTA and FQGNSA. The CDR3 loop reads CASSANTYEQYF. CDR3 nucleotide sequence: TGTGCCAGCAGCGCTAACACCTACGAGCAGTACTTC. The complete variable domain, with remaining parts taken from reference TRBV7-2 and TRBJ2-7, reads GAGVSQSPSNKVTEKGKDVELRCDPISGHTALYWYRQSLGQGLEFLIYFQGNSAPDKSGLPSDRFSAERTGGSVSTLTIQRTQQEDSAVYLCASSANTYEQYFGPGTRLTVT.

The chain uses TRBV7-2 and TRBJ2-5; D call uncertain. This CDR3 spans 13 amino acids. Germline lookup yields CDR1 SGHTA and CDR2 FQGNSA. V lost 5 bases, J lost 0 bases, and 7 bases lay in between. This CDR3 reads CASSPTNQETQYF. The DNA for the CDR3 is TGTGCCAGCAGCCCAACTAACCAAGAGACCCAGTACTTC.

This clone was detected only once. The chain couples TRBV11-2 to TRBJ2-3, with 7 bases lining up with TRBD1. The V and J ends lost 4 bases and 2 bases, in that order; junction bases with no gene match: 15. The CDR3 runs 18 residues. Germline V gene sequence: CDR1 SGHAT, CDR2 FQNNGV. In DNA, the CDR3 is TGTGCCAGCAGCTCTCGTCCCACCGGGACAGCCCTCACAGATACGCAGTATTTT. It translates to CASSSRPTGTALTDTQYF.

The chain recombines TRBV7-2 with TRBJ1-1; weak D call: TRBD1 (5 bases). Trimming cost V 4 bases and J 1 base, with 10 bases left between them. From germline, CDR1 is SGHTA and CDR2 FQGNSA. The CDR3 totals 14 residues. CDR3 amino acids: CASSSGTANTEAFF. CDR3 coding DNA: TGTGCCAGCAGCTCCGGGACCGCGAACACTGAAGCTTTCTTT.

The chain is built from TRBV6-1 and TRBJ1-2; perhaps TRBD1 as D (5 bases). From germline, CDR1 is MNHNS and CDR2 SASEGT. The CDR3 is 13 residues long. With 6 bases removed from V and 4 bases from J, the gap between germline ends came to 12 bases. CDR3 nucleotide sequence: TGTGCCAGCAGCCCGGACACCGGCTATGGCTACACCTTC. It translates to CASSPDTGYGYTF.

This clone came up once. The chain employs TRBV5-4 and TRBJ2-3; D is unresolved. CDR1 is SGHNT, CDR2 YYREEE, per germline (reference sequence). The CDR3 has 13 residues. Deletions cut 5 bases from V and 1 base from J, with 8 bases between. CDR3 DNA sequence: TGTGCCAGCAGTCCTGGACGCACAGATACGCAGTATTTT. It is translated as CASSPGRTDTQYF.

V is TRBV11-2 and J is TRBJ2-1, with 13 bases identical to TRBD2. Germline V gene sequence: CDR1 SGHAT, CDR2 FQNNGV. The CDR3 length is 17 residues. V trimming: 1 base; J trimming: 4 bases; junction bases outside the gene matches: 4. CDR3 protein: CASSLVTSGRLYNEQFF. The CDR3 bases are TGTGCCAGCAGCTTAGTGACTAGCGGGAGGCTATACAATGAGCAGTTCTTC.

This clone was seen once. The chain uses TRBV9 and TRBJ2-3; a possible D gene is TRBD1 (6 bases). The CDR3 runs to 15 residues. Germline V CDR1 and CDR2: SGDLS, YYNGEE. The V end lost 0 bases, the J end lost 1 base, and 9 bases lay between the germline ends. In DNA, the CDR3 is TGTGCCAGCAGCGTAGGGGCAGGGGGCACAGATACGCAGTATTTT. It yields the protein CASSVGAGGTDTQYF.

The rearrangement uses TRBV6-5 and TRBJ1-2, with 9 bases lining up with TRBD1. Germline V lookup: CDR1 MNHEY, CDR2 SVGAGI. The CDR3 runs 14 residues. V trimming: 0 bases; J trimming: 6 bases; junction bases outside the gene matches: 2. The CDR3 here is CASSYSGTGHGYTF. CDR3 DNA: TGTGCCAGCAGTTACTCCGGGACAGGGCATGGCTACACCTTC.

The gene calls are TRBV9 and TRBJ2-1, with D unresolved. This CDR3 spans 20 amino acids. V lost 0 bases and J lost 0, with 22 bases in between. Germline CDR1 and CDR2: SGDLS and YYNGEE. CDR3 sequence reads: CASSVEGLFKTYPSYNEQFF. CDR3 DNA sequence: TGTGCCAGCAGCGTAGAGGGTCTATTTAAGACCTACCCCTCCTACAATGAGCAGTTCTTC.

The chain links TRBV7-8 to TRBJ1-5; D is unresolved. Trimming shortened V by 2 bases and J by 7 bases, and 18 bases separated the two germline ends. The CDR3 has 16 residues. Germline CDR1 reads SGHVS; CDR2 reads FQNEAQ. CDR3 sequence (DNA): TGTGCCAGCAGCTTATATGGGAGCACATTTCAGCAGCCCCAGCATTTT. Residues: CASSLYGSTFQQPQHF. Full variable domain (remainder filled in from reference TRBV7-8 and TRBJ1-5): GAGVSQSPRYKVAKRGQDVALRCDPISGHVSLFWYQQALGQGPEFLTYFQNEAQLDKSGLPSDRFFAERPEGSVSTLKIQRTQQEDSAVYLCASSLYGSTFQQPQHFGDGTRLSIL.

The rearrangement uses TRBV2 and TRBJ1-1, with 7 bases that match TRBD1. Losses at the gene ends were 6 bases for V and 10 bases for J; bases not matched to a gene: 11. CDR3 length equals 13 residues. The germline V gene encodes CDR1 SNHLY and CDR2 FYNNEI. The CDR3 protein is CASSKAEGAVAFF. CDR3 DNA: TGTGCCAGCAGCAAAGCGGAGGGGGCTGTAGCTTTCTTT.

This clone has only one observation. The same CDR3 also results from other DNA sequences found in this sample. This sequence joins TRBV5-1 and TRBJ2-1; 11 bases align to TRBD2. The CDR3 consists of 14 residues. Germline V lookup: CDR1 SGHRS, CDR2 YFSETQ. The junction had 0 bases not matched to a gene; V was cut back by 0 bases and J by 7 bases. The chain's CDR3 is CASSLVAGGNEQFF. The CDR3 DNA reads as TGCGCCAGCAGCTTGGTAGCGGGAGGGAATGAGCAGTTCTTC.

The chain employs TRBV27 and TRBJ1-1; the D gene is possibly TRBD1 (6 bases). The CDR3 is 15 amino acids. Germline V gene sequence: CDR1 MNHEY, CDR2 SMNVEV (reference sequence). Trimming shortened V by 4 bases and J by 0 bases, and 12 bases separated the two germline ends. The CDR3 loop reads CASSSPGQLNTEAFF. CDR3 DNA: TGTGCCAGCAGTTCCCCTGGACAGCTGAACACTGAAGCTTTCTTT.

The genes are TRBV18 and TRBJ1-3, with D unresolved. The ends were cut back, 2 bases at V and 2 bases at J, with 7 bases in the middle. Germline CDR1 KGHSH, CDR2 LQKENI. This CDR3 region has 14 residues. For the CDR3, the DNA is TGTGCCAGCTCACCAAGCAGTGCTGGAAACACCATATATTTT. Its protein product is CASSPSSAGNTIYF.

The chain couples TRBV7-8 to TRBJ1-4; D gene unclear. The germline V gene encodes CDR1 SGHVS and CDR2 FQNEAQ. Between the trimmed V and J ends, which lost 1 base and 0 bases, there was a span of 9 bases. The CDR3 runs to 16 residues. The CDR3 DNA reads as TGTGCCAGCAGCTTAGTGCGACGTACAACTAATGAAAAACTGTTTTTT. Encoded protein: CASSLVRRTTNEKLFF.

The CDR3 spells CASSSPRLAGGPGEQFF. CDR3 DNA sequence: TGTGCCAGCAGTTCCCCACGACTAGCGGGAGGGCCGGGTGAGCAGTTCTTC. The chain employs TRBV28 and TRBJ2-1; 14 bases are shared with TRBD2. V shed 4 bases and J 9 bases; nucleotides not matched to a gene: 11. The CDR3 sequence is 17 residues long. Germline V gene lookup returns CDR1 MDHEN and CDR2 SYDVKM.

The CDR3 is CASSRREQETQYF. CDR3 DNA: TGTGCCAGCAGCCGCCGGGAACAAGAGACCCAGTACTTC. V is TRBV5-4 and J is TRBJ2-5, with D possibly being TRBD2 (5 bases). This CDR3 contains 13 residues. The ends were cut back, 4 bases at V and 2 bases at J, with 9 bases in the middle. The germline V gene has CDR1 SGHNT and CDR2 YYREEE (reference sequence).

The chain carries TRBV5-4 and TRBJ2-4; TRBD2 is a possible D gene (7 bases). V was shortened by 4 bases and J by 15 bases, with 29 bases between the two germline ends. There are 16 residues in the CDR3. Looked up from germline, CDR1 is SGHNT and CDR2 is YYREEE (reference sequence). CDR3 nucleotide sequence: TGTGCCAGCAGCCTTCAAGAGGGGGGGACGGCTACGGACCGGTACTTC. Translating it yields CASSLQEGGTATDRYF.

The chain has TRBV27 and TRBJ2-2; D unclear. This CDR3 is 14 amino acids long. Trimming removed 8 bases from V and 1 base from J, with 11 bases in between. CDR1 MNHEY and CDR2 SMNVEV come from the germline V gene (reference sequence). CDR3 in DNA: TGTGCCAGCTTGAGGAACTTGAACACCGGGGAGCTGTTTTTT. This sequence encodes CASLRNLNTGELFF.

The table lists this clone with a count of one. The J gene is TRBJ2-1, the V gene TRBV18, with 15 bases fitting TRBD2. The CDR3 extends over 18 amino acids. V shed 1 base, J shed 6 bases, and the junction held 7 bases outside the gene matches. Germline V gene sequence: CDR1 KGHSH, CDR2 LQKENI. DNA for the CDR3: TGTGCCAGCTCACCACTCGGACTAGCGGGAGGGCCCCTCAATGAGCAGTTCTTC. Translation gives CASSPLGLAGGPLNEQFF. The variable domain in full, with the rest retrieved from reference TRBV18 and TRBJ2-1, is NAGVMQNPRHLVRRRGQEARLRCSPMKGHSHVYWYRQLPEEGLKFMVYLQKENIIDESGMPKERFSAEFPKEGPSILRIQQVVRGDSAAYFCASSPLGLAGGPLNEQFFGPGTRLTVL.

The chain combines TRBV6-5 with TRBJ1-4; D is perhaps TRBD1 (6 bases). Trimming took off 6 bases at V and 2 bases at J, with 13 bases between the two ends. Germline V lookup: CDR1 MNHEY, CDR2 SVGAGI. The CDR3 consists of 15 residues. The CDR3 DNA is TGTGCCAGCAGACTAGGGGGACCGACTAATGAAAAACTGTTTTTT. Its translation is CASRLGGPTNEKLFF.

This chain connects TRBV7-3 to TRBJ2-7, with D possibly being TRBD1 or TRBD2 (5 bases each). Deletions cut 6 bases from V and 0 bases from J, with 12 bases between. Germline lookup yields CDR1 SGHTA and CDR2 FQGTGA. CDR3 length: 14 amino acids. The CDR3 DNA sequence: TGTGCCAGCAGGTTCCTGGGGGACTCCTACGAGCAGTACTTC. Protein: CASRFLGDSYEQYF. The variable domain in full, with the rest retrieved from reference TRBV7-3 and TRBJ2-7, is GAGVSQTPSNKVTEKGKYVELRCDPISGHTALYWYRQSLGQGPEFLIYFQGTGAADDSGLPNDRFFAVRPEGSVSTLKIQRTERGDSAVYLCASRFLGDSYEQYFGPGTRLTVT.